The rows below give T cell receptor beta chains drawn from one sample of a study of T-cell reconstitution after alpha-beta-depleted transplantation in children. TCRdb reanalysed the PCR reads using MiXCR and keeps one entry per CDR3 protein. The sample shows approximately 420,000 distinct CDR3 sequences, approximately 10% of them seen only once. This material consisted of PBMCs from the stem cell graft donor, taken from the stem cell graft. These receptor sequences come from a human donor who donated a stem cell graft to a child with acute myeloid leukemia. The CDR3 runs from the conserved cysteine through the conserved F or W. A D gene is named only where the DNA matches it firmly. Size is omitted from some rows. Given values are once, few, many or a class for expanded clones.

clone_size	d_call	v_call	j_call	cdr3_nt	cdr3_aa
few	.	TRBV18	TRBJ1-2	TGTGCCAGCTCACCAGGCGGGTTGGACTACACCTTC	CASSPGGLDYTF
.	TRBD2	TRBV12-3/TRBV12-4	TRBJ2-1	TGTGCCAGCAGTATTAGCGGGGGGGACTACAATGAGCAGTTCTTC	CASSISGGDYNEQFF
many	.	TRBV5-1	TRBJ2-7	TGCGCCCCCCTTTACGAGCAGTACTTC	CAPLYEQYF
many	.	TRBV3-1	TRBJ1-1	TGTGCCAGCAGCCAAGGGGGGCTCAGGGCCACTGAAGCTTTCTTT	CASSQGGLRATEAFF
few	TRBD2	TRBV29-1	TRBJ2-7	TGCAGCGTGTCGGGACTAGCGGGGATATCCTACGAGCAGTACTTC	CSVSGLAGISYEQYF
.	.	TRBV12-3/TRBV12-4	TRBJ2-5	TGTGCCAGCAGACTGTGGGGCTTGGAGACCCAGTACTTC	CASRLWGLETQYF
many	.	TRBV15	TRBJ2-5	TGTGCCACCAGCAGAGAACTGAGGGTGGTGGGGAAAGGTACCCAGTACTTC	CATSRELRVVGKGTQYF
.	TRBD1	TRBV5-1	TRBJ1-4	TGCGCCAGCAGATCAACAGGGGGAATCGGCGAAAAACTGTTTTTT	CASRSTGGIGEKLFF
.	.	TRBV7-2	TRBJ2-2	TGTGCCAGCAGCTTAGGAGGGGCCAACACCGGGGAGCTGTTTTTT	CASSLGGANTGELFF
.	TRBD2	TRBV7-8	TRBJ2-1	TGTGCCAGCAGCTTAGAGACTAGCGGGAATACCTACAATGAGCAGTTCTTC	CASSLETSGNTYNEQFF
.	.	TRBV14	TRBJ2-1	TGTGCCAGCAGCCAAGATTTAGGAAGCGAGCAGTTCTTC	CASSQDLGSEQFF
.	TRBD1	TRBV5-1	TRBJ1-1	TGCGCCAGCAGCCCCTTGACAGGGACCCACACTGAAGCTTTCTTT	CASSPLTGTHTEAFF
few	TRBD2	TRBV4-1	TRBJ2-5	TGCGCCAGCAGCCCCACGACTAGCCCAGGGACCCAGTACTTC	CASSPTTSPGTQYF